This TCR beta chain was observed in a study of blood T cell repertoires in COVID-19. Turning to the study itself: T cells, B-cell-depleted T cells, or PBMCs supplied cDNA or gDNA.

The length of the CDR3 is 17 residues. In the authors' methods: Estimated nucleated cell counts came from reference gene primer amplification. Libraries were prepared by immunoSEQ multiplex PCR; TCRdb keeps only in-frame clonotypes and omits some of them. V, J and clone size derive from that table, while D and trimming were established from the DNA sequence. Of 120,000 to 150,000 clones in the sample, 88% were seen once. Sequencing input: peripheral blood. The V and J genes are TRBV7-5 and TRBJ1-2. TRBV7-5 is described as a pseudogene. The sequence was obtained from a human donor in a cohort sampled during active COVID-19. CDR3 nucleotide sequence: TGTGCCAGAAGCTTAATTGGCTGCGGCCTCGCTAACTATGGCTACACCTTC. Its protein product is CARSLIGCGLANYGYTF.